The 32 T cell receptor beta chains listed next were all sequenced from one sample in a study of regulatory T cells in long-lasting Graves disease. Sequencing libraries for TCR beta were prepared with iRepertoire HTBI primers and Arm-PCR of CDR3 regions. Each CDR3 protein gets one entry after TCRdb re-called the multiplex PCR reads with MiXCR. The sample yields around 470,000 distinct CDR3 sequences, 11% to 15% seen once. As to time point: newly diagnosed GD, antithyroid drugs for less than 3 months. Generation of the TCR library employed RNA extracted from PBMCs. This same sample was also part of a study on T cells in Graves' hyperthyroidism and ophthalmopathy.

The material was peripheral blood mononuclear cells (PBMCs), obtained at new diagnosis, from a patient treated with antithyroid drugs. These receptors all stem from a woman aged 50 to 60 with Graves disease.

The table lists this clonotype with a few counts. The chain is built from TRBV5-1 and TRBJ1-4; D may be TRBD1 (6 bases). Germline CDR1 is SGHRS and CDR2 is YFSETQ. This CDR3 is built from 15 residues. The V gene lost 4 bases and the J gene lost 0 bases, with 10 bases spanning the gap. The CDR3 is CASSHDRTTNEKLFF. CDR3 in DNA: TGCGCCAGCAGCCACGACAGGACAACTAATGAAAAACTGTTTTTT.

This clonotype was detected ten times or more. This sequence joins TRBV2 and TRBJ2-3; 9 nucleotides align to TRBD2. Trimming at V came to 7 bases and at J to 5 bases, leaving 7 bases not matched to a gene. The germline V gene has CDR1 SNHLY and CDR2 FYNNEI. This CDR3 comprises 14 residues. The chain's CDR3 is CASKSGGTVDTQYF. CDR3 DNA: TGTGCCAGCAAGAGCGGGGGGACGGTAGATACGCAGTATTTT.

The CDR3 sequence is CASSPTSGRGDTGELFF. For the CDR3, the DNA is TGTGCCAGCAGTCCGACTAGCGGGAGGGGGGACACCGGGGAGCTGTTTTTT. V and J are TRBV28 and TRBJ2-2, with 14 bases identical to TRBD2. With V trimmed by 5 bases and J by 3 bases, 5 bases remained unmatched. Per germline, CDR1 MDHEN and CDR2 SYDVKM. This CDR3 has 17 amino acids.

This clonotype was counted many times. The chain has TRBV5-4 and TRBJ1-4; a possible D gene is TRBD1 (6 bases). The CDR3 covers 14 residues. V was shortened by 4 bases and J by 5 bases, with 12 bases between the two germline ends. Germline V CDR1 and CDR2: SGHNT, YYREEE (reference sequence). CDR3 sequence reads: CASSQDSRNEKLFF. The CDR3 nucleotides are TGTGCCAGCAGCCAGGACAGCCGAAATGAAAAACTGTTTTTT.

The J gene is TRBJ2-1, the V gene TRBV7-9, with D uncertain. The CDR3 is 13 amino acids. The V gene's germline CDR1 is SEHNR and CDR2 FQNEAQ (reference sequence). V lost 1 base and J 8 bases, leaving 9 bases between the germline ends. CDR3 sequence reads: CASSLGSVDEQFF. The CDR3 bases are TGTGCCAGCAGCTTAGGTTCAGTGGATGAGCAGTTCTTC. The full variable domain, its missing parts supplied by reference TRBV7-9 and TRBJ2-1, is DTGVSQNPRHKITKRGQNVTFRCDPISEHNRLYWYRQTLGQGPEFLTYFQNEAQLEKSRLLSDRFSAERPKGSFSTLEIQRTEQGDSAMYLCASSLGSVDEQFFGPGTRLTVL.

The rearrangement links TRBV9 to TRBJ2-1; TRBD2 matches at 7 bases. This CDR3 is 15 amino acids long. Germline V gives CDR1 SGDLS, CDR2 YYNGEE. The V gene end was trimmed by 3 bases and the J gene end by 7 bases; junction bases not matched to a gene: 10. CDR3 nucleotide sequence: TGTGCCAGCAGCGGGGAGGGCCCCACGCTGAATGAGCAGTTCTTC. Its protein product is CASSGEGPTLNEQFF.

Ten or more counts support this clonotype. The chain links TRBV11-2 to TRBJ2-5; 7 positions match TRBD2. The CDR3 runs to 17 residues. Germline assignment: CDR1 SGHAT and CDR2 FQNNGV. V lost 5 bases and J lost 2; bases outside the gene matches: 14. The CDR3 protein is CASSPFLQRDLQETQYF. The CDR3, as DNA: TGTGCCAGCAGCCCCTTTTTGCAGCGGGATCTGCAAGAGACCCAGTACTTC. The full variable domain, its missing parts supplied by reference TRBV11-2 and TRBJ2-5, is EAGVAQSPRYKIIEKRQSVAFWCNPISGHATLYWYQQILGQGPKLLIQFQNNGVVDDSQLPKDRFSAERLKGVDSTLKIQPAKLEDSAVYLCASSPFLQRDLQETQYFGPGTRLLVL.

For the CDR3, the DNA is TGCGCCAGCAGCCCCGTCTATTTCGGGACAGGTTATTACGAGCAGTACTTC. This translates into CASSPVYFGTGYYEQYF. The V and J genes are TRBV5-1 and TRBJ2-7; 8 nucleotides align to TRBD1. The V and J ends lost 4 bases and 4 bases, in that order; junction bases with no gene match: 16. Germline V gene sequence: CDR1 SGHRS, CDR2 YFSETQ. This CDR3 spans 17 amino acids.

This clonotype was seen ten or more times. In DNA form, the CDR3 reads TGTGCCAGCAGCTTAGAATTGCGGGCTTTTTCCTACGAGCAGTACTTC. Protein: CASSLELRAFSYEQYF. This sequence joins TRBV11-2 and TRBJ2-7, with a possible D match to TRBD2 (5 bases). V lost 0 bases and J 1 base, leaving 13 bases between the germline ends. Germline V gene sequence: CDR1 SGHAT, CDR2 FQNNGV. The CDR3 spans 16 residues.

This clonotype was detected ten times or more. The CDR3: CASSSTSGRPHEQFF. DNA for the CDR3: TGTGCCAGCAGCAGTACTAGCGGGAGACCCCATGAGCAGTTCTTC. The rearrangement links TRBV7-3 to TRBJ2-1; TRBD2 matches 11 bases. Per germline, CDR1 SGHTA and CDR2 FQGTGA. The V gene end was trimmed by 5 bases and the J gene end by 8 bases; junction bases not matched to a gene: 8. This CDR3 has 15 residues.

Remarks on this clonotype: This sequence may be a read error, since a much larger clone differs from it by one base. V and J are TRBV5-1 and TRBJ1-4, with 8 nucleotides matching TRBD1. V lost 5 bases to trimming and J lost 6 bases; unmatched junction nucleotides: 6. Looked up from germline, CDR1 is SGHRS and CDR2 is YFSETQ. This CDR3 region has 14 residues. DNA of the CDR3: TGCGCCAGCAGGCGGGGACAGGATGATGAAAAACTGTTTTTT. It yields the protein CASRRGQDDEKLFF.

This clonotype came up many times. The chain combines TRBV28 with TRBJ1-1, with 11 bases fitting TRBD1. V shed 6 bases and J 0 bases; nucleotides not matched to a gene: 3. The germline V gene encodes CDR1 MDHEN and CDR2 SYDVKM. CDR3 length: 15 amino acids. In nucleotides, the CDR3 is TGTGCCAGCAGCTTGGACAGGGGGCTGAACACTGAAGCTTTCTTT. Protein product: CASSLDRGLNTEAFF.

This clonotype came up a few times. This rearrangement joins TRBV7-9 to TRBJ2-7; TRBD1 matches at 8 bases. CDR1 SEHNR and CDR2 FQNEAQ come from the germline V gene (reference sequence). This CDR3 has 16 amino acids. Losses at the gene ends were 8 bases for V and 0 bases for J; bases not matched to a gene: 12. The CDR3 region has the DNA TGTGCCAGCGGCTCAAAGGGGGACAGGAGCTCCTACGAGCAGTACTTC. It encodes CASGSKGDRSSYEQYF.

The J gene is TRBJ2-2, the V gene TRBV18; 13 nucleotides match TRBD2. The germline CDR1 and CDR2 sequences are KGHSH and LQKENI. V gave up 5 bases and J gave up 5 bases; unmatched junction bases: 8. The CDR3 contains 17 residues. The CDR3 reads CASSARTSGSGTGELFF. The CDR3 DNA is TGTGCCAGCTCAGCTCGGACTAGCGGGAGTGGGACCGGGGAGCTGTTTTTT.

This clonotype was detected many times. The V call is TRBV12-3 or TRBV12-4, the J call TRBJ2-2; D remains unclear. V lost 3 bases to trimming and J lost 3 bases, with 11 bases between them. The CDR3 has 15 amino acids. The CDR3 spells CASSFGVQDTGELFF. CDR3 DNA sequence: TGTGCCAGCAGTTTTGGGGTGCAGGACACCGGGGAGCTGTTTTTT.

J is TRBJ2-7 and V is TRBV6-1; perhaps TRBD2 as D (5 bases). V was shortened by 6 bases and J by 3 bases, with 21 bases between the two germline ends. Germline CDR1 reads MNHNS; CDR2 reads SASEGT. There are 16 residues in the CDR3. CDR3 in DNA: TGTGCCAGCAGACAATCCCGGGAACAGCGCATCTACGAGCAGTACTTC. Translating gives CASRQSREQRIYEQYF.

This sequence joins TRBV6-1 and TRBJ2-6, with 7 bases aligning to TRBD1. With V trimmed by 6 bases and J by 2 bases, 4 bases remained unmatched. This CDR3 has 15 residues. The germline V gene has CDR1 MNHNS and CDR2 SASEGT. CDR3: CASRTTGAGANVLTF. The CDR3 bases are TGTGCCAGCAGAACTACAGGGGCTGGGGCCAACGTCCTGACTTTC.

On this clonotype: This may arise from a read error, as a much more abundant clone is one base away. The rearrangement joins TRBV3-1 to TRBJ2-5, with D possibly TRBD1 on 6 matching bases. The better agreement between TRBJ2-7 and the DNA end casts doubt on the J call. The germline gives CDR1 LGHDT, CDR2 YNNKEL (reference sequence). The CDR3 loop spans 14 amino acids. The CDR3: CASSQSYRAHEQYF. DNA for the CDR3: TGTGCCAGCAGCCAATCCTACAGGGCCCACGAGCAGTACTTC.

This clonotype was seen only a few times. CDR3 in DNA: TGCGCCATCAGCGGCCGATGGGGGCTAGCGGGCAATGAGCAGTTCTTC. Translated, it gives CAISGRWGLAGNEQFF. The rearrangement uses TRBV10-2 and TRBJ2-1; 8 nucleotides agree with TRBD2. Germline V gives CDR1 WSHSY, CDR2 SAAADI. The CDR3 has 16 residues. V gave up 10 bases and J gave up 6 bases; unmatched junction bases: 17.

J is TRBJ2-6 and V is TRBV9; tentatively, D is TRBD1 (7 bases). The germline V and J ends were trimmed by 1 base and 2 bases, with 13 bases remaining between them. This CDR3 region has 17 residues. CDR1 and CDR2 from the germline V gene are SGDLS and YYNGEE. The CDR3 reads CASSVNRGLTGANVLTF. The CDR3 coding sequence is TGTGCCAGCAGCGTAAACAGGGGACTGACTGGGGCCAACGTCCTGACTTTC.

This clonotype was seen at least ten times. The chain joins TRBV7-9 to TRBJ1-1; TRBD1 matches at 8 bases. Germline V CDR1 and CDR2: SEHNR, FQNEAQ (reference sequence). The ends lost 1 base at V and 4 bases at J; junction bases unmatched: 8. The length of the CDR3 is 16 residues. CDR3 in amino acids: CASSLGTGLISTEAFF. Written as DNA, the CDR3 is TGTGCCAGCAGCTTAGGGACAGGGCTAATATCCACTGAAGCTTTCTTT.

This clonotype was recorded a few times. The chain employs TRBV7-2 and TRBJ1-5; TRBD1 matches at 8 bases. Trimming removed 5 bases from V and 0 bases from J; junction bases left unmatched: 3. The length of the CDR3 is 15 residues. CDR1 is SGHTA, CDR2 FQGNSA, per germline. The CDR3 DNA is TGTGCCAGCAGCACCGGACAGGGTAGCAATCAGCCCCAGCATTTT. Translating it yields CASSTGQGSNQPQHF.

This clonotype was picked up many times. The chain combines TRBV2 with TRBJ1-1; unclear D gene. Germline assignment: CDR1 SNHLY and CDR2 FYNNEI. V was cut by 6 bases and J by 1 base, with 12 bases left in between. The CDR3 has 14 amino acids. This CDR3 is CASRGRAANTEAFF. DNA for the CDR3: TGTGCCAGCAGAGGTAGGGCAGCGAACACTGAAGCTTTCTTT.

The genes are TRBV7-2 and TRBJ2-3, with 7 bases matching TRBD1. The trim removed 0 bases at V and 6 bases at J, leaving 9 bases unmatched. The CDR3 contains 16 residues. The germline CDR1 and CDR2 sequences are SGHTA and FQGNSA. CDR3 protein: CASSLATNRGRDTQYF. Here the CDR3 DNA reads TGTGCCAGCAGCTTAGCAACGAACAGGGGAAGGGATACGCAGTATTTT.

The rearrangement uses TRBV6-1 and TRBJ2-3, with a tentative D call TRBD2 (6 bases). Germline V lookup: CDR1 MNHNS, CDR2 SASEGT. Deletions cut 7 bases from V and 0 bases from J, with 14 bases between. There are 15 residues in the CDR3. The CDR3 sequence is CASTLTDYSTDTQYF. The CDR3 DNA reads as TGTGCCAGCACCCTGACGGACTATAGCACAGATACGCAGTATTTT.

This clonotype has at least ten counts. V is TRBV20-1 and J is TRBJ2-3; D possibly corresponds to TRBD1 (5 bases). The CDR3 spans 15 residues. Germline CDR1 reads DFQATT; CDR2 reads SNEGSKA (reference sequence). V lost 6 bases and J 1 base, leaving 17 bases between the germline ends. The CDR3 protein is CSAPPTTTGTDTQYF. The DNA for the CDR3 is TGCAGTGCCCCCCCTACAACGACAGGCACAGATACGCAGTATTTT.

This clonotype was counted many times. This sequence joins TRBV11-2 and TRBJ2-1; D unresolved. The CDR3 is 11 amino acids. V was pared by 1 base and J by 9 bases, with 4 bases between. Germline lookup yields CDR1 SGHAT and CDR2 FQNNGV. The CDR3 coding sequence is TGTGCCAGCAGCTTAGTGATTGAGCAGTTCTTC. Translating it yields CASSLVIEQFF. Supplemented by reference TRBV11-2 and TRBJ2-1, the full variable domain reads EAGVAQSPRYKIIEKRQSVAFWCNPISGHATLYWYQQILGQGPKLLIQFQNNGVVDDSQLPKDRFSAERLKGVDSTLKIQPAKLEDSAVYLCASSLVIEQFFGPGTRLTVL.

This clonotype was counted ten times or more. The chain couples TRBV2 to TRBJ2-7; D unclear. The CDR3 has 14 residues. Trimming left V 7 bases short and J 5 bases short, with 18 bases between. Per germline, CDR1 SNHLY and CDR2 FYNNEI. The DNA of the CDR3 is TGTGCCAGCACCGCGTTCATAGGAAGTGACGAGCAGTACTTC. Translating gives CASTAFIGSDEQYF. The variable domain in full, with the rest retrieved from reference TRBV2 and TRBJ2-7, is EPEVTQTPSHQVTQMGQEVILRCVPISNHLYFYWYRQILGQKVEFLVSFYNNEISEKSEIFDDQFSVERPDGSNFTLKIRSTKLEDSAMYFCASTAFIGSDEQYFGPGTRLTVT.

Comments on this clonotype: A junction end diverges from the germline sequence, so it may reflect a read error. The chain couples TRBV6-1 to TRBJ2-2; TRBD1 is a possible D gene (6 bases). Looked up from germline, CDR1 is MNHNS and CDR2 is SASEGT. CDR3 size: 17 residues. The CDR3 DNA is TGTGCCAACAGTCTCGCGACAGGAGGCACGAACACCGGGGAGCTGTTTTTT. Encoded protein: CANSLATGGTNTGELFF.

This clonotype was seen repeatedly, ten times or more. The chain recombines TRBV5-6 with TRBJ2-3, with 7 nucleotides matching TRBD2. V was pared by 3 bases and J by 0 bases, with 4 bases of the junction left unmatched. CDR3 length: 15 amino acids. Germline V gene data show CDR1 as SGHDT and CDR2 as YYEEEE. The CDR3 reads CASSWERGSTDTQYF. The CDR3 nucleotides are TGTGCCAGCAGCTGGGAGCGGGGAAGCACAGATACGCAGTATTTT. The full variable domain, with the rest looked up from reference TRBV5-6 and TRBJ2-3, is DAGVTQSPTHLIKTRGQQVTLRCSPKSGHDTVSWYQQALGQGPQFIFQYYEEEERQRGNFPDRFSGHQFPNYSSELNVNALLLGDSALYLCASSWERGSTDTQYFGPGTRLTVL.

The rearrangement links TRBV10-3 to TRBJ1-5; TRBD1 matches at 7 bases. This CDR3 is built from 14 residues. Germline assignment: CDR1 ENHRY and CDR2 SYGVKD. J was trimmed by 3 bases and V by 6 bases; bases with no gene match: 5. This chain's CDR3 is CAISMGTVNQPQHF. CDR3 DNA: TGTGCCATCAGCATGGGGACAGTCAATCAGCCCCAGCATTTT.

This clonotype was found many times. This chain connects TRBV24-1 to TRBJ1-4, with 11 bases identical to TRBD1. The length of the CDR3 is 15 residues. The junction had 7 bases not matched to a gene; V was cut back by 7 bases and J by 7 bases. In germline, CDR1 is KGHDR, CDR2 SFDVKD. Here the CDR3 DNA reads TGTGCCACCAGCCTCGGGACAGGGGGAGGTGAAAAACTGTTTTTT. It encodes CATSLGTGGGEKLFF.